A single sample is the source of the 7 T cell receptor beta chains below, sequenced in a study of blood T cell repertoires in COVID-19. The method was immunoSEQ multiplex PCR; TCRdb's version includes in-frame clones alone and lacks a portion of them. The sample lists around 100,000 clones; approximately 83% were seen once. Sequenced: peripheral blood. These receptors were taken from a woman aged 70-85 years with acute or convalescent COVID-19.

CDR3 residues: CATSRGTGGNTIYF. In nucleotides, the CDR3 is TGTGCCACCAGCCGCGGGACAGGCGGAAACACCATATATTTT. The chain links TRBV15 to TRBJ1-3, with 8 bases matching TRBD1. CDR3 length equals 14 residues. Trimming took 5 bases from V and 4 from J; bases not matched to a gene: 4. Per the germline V gene, CDR1 is LNHNV and CDR2 is YYDKDF (reference sequence).

The chain uses TRBV19 and TRBJ1-1; TRBD1 matches 9 bases. After removal of 9 bases from V and 7 bases from J, the junction contained 18 bases not matched to a gene. The CDR3 totals 16 residues. Germline V gene lookup returns CDR1 LNHDA and CDR2 SQIVND (reference sequence). This chain's CDR3 is CARQESDRGGFGEAFF. The DNA of the CDR3 is TGTGCCAGACAAGAGTCGGACAGGGGTGGATTTGGTGAAGCTTTCTTT.

Concerning this clone itself: Other DNA sequences in this sample translate to the same CDR3. This sequence joins TRBV7-9 and TRBJ1-2; D is possibly TRBD1 (6 bases). Germline assignment: CDR1 SEHNR and CDR2 FQNEAQ (reference sequence). This CDR3 is built from 13 residues. V was trimmed by 1 base and J by 5 bases, leaving 8 bases between them. This CDR3 is CASSLGGGYGYTF. The CDR3 region has the DNA TGTGCCAGCAGCTTAGGAGGGGGATATGGCTACACCTTC.

The chain has TRBV4-1 and TRBJ1-4; D call uncertain. Germline assignment: CDR1 MGHRA and CDR2 YSYEKL. V was trimmed by 0 bases and J by 3 bases, leaving 5 bases between them. The CDR3 loop spans 14 amino acids. The CDR3 sequence: CASSQEGSNEKLFF. The CDR3 DNA follows: TGCGCCAGCAGCCAAGAGGGCTCTAATGAAAAACTGTTTTTT.

V gene TRBV7-8 combines with J gene TRBJ2-1; no clear D gene. This CDR3 comprises 15 residues. The germline V gene encodes CDR1 SGHVS and CDR2 FQNEAQ. Between the trimmed V and J ends, which lost 3 bases and 6 bases, there was a span of 15 bases. CDR3 nucleotides: TGTGCCAGCAGCTTCCTTAGGTCATGGGCCAATGAGCAGTTCTTC. Its protein product is CASSFLRSWANEQFF.

The CDR3 reads CASSLARGANTGELFF. CDR3 sequence (DNA): TGTGCCAGCAGCTTAGCTAGGGGCGCGAACACCGGGGAGCTGTTTTTT. The chain combines TRBV7-2 with TRBJ2-2; the D gene is possibly TRBD1 (5 bases). The CDR3 has 16 amino acids. The germline V and J ends were trimmed by 0 bases and 0 bases, with 8 bases remaining between them. Germline V CDR1 and CDR2: SGHTA, FQGNSA.

The V gene is TRBV3-1 (or the pseudogene TRBV3-2), the J gene TRBJ1-2, with 11 bases aligning to TRBD1. Losses at the gene ends were 3 bases for V and 5 bases for J; bases not matched to a gene: 2. CDR1 and CDR2 (germline): LGHDT, YNNKEL (reference sequence). The CDR3 loop spans 14 amino acids. The CDR3 DNA reads TGTGCCAGCAGCCACTGGGACAGGGGGTATGGCTACACCTTC. Protein sequence: CASSHWDRGYGYTF.